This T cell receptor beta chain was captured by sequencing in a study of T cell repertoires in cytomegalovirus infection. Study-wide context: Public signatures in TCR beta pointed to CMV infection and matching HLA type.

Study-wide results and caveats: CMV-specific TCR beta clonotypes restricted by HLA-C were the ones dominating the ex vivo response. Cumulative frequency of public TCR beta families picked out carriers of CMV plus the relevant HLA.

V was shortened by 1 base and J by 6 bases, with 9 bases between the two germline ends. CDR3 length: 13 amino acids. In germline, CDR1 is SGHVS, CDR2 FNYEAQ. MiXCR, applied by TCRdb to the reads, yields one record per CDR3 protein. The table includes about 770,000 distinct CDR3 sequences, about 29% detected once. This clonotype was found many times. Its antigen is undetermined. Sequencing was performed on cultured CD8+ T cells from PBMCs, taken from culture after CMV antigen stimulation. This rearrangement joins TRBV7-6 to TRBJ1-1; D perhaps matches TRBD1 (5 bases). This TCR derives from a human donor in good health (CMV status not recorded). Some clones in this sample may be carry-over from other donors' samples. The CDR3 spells CASSLGGEAEAFF. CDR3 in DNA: TGTGCCAGCAGCTTAGGGGGCGAAGCTGAAGCTTTCTTT.